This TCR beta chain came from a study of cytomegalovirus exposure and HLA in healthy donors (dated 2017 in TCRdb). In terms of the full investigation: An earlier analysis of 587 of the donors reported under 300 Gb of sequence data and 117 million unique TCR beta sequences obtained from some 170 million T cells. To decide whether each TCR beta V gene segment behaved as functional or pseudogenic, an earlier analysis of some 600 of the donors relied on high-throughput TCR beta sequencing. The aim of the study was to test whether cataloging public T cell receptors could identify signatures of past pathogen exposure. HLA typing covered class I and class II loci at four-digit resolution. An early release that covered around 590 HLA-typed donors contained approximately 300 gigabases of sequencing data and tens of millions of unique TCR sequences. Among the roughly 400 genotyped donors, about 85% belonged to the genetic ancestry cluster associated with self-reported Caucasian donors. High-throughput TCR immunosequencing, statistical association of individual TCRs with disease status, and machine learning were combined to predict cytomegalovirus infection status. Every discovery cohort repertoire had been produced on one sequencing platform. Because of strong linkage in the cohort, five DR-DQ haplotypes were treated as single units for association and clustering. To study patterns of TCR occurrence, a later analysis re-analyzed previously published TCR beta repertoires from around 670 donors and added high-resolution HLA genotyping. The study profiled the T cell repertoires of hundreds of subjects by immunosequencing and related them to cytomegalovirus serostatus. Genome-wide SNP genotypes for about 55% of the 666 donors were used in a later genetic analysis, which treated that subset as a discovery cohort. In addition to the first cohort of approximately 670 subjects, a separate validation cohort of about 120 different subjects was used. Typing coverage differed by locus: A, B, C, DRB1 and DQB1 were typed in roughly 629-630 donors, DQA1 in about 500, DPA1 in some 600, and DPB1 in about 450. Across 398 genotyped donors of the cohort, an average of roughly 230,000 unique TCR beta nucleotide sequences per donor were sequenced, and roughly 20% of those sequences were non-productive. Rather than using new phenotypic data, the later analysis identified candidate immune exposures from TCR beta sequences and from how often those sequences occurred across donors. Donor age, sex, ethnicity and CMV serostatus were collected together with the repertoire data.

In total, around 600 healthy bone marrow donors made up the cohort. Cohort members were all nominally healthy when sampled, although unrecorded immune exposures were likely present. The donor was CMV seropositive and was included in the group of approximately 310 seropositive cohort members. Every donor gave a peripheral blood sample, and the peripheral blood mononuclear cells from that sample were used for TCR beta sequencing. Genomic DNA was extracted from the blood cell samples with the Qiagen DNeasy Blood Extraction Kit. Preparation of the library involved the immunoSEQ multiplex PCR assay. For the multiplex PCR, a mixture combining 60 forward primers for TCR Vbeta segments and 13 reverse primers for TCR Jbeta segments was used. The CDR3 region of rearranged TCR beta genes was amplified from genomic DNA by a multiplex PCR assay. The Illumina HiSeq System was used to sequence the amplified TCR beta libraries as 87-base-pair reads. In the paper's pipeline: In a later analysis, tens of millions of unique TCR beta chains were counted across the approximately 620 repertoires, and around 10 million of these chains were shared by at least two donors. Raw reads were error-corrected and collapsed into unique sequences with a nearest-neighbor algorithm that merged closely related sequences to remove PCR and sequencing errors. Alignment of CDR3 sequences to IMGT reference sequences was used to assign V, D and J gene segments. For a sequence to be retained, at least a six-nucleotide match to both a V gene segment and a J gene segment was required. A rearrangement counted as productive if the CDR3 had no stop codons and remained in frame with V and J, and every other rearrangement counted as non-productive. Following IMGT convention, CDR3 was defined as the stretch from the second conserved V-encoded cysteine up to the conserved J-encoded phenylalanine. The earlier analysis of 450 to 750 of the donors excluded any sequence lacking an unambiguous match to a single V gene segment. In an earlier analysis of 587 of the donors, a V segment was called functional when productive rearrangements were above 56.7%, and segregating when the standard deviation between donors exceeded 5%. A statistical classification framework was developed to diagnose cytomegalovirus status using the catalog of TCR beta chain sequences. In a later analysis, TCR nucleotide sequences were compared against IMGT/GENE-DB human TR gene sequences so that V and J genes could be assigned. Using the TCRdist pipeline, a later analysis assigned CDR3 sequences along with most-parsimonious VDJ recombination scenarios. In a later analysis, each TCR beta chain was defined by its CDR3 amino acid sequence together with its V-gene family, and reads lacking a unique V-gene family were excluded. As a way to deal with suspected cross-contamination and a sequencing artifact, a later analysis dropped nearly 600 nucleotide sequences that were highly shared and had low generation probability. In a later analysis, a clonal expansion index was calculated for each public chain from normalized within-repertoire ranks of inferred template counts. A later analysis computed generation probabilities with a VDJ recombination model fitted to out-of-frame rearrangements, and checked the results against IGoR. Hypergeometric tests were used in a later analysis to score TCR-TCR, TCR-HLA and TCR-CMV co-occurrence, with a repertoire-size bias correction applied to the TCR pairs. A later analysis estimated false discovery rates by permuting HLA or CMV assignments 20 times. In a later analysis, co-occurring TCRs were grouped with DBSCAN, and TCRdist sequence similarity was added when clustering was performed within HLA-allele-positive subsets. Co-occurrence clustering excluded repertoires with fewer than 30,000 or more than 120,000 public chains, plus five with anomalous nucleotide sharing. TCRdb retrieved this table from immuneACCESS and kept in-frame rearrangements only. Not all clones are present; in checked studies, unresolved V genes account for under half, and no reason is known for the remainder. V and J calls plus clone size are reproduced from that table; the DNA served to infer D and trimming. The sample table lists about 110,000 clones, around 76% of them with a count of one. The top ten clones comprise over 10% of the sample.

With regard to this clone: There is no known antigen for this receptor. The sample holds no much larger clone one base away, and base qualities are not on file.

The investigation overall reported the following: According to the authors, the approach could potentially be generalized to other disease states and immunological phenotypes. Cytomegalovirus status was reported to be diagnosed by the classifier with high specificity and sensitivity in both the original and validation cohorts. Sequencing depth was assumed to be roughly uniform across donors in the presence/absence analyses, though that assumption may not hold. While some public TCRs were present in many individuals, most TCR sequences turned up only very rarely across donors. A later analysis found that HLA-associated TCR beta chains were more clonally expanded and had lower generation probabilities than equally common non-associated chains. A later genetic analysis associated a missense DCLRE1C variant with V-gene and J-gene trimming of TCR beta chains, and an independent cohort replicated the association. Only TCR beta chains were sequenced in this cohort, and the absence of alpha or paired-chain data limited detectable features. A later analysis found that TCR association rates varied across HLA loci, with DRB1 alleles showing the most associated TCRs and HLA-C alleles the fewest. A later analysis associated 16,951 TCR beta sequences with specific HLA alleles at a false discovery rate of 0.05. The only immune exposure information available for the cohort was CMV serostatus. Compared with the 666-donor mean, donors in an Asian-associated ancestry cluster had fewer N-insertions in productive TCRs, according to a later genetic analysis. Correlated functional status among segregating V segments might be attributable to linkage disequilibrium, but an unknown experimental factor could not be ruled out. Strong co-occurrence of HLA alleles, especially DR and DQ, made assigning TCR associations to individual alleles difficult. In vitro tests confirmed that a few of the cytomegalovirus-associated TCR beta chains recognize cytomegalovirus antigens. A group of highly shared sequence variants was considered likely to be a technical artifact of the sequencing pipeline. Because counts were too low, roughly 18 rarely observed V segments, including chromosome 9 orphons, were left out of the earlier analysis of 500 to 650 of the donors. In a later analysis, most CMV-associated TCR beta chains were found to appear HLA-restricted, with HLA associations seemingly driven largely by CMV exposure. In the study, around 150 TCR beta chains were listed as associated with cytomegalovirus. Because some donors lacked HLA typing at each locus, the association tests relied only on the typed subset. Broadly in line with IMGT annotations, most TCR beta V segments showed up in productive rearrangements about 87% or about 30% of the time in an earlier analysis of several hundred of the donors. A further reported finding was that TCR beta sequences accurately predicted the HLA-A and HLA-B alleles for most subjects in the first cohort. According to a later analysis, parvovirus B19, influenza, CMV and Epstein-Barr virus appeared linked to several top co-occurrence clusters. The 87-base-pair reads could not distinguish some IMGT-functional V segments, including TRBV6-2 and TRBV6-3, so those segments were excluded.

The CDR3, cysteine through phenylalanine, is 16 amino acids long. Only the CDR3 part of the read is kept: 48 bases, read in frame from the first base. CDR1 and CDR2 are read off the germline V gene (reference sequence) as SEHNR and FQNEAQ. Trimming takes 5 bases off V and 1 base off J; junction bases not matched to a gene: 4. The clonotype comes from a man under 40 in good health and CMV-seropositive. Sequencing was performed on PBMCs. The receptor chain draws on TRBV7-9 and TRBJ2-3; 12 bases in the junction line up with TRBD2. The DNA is TGTGCCAGCAGCGCCCGACTAGCGGGGGGCACAGATACGCAGTATTTT. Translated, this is CASSARLAGGTDTQYF.